One sample yielded the 3 T cell receptor beta chains listed below, sequenced in a study of T-cell reconstitution after alpha-beta-depleted transplantation in children. The TCRbeta library incorporated unique molecular identifiers. TCRdb re-called the PCR reads through MiXCR, storing one row per CDR3 protein. The data show about 830,000 distinct CDR3 sequences, roughly 15% seen once. Here the sequenced sample was PBMCs, mostly from graft donor cells, taken 360 days after TCRalphabeta/CD19-depleted stem cell transplant. Receptors originate from a male patient younger than 18 who had a stem cell transplant for acute lymphoblastic leukemia, so the T cells may come from the graft donor.

The table lists this clonotype with a few counts. The chain employs TRBV27 and TRBJ2-7; no firm D call. The ends were cut back, 2 bases at V and 5 bases at J, with 16 bases in the middle. Germline loops: CDR1 MNHEY, CDR2 SMNVEV (reference sequence). The CDR3 length is 15 residues. CDR3 in amino acids: CASSLRTSWPHEQYF. CDR3 DNA: TGTGCCAGCAGTTTAAGAACCTCGTGGCCCCACGAGCAGTACTTC.

There are a few counts of this clonotype. This rearrangement joins TRBV6-2 or TRBV6-3 to TRBJ2-1; 7 bases fit TRBD2. The CDR3 length is 15 residues. V lost 6 bases and J lost 7; bases outside the gene matches: 12. Germline V CDR1 and CDR2: MNHEY, SVGEGT. The CDR3 DNA reads as TGTGCCAGCAGCGAACTGCGGGACTATGGAAATGAGCAGTTCTTC. Translating it yields CASSELRDYGNEQFF.

The chain couples TRBV20-1 to TRBJ1-5; the D is unclear. V shed 0 bases and J shed 0 bases, with 21 bases lying between them. Germline CDR1 is DFQATT and CDR2 is SNEGSKA (reference sequence). This CDR3 is built from 19 residues. Here the CDR3 DNA reads TGCAGTGCTAGAGATATCTCGGTGGCAGGCCCTTATAGCAATCAGCCCCAGCATTTT. Protein: CSARDISVAGPYSNQPQHF.